This T cell receptor beta chain came from a study of early stage breast cancer tumors. Study-wide background: About 70% of the 16 invasive tumors were ER+, PR+ and HER2-.

Some clones are missing from TCRdb's copy, which holds only in-frame ones; the method was immunoSEQ multiplex PCR. The sample consists of some 24,000 clones, 65% to 70% of them appearing once. The CDR3 has 13 residues. CDR1 is SGHRS and CDR2 is YFSETQ in the germline V gene. The trim removed 2 bases at V and 5 bases at J, leaving 3 bases unmatched. The sample holds a few counts of this clone. What was sequenced was breast tumor tissue. The chain employs TRBV5-1 and TRBJ1-2; 7 positions match TRBD1. The clonotype was recovered from a person in their sixties or seventies with breast cancer. The CDR3 sequence is CASSFSGGYGYTF. CDR3 coding DNA: TGCGCCAGCAGCTTTTCAGGGGGGTATGGCTACACCTTC.